The 25 T cell receptor beta chains below come from one sample, sequenced in a study of T cell responses to AZD1222 COVID-19 vaccine. Data came from immunoSEQ multiplex PCR; TCRdb stores just in-frame clones and leaves some out. Among some 150,000 clones listed, roughly nine tenths were seen once. Sequenced material: peripheral blood, taken on day 0 of AZD1222 vaccination. These receptors were collected from an adult in good health.

The chain joins TRBV28 to TRBJ2-2; the D is unclear. The CDR3 length is 16 residues. The germline V gene encodes CDR1 MDHEN and CDR2 SYDVKM. V lost 3 bases, J lost 1 base, and 12 bases lay in between. The CDR3 DNA reads TGTGCCAGCAGTTTGTATCCCGCAGAGAACACCGGGGAGCTGTTTTTT. Translation gives CASSLYPAENTGELFF.

The gene calls are TRBV6-5 and TRBJ1-1; D is possibly TRBD1 (5 bases). CDR3 size: 15 residues. The germline V gene encodes CDR1 MNHEY and CDR2 SVGAGI. The V and J ends lost 6 bases and 2 bases respectively, with 16 bases between them. The CDR3 sequence is CASRPGTQINTEAFF. The CDR3 region has the DNA TGTGCCAGCAGGCCGGGGACCCAGATCAACACTGAAGCTTTCTTT.

This chain links TRBV5-5 with TRBJ2-7; TRBD1 or TRBD2 may be the D gene (5 bases each). CDR1 and CDR2 (germline): SGHKS, YYEKEE (reference sequence). V was cut by 0 bases and J by 10 bases, with 8 bases left in between. CDR3 length equals 11 residues. CDR3 sequence: CASSLGGSQYF. CDR3 DNA sequence: TGTGCCAGCAGCTTGGGGGGGTCCCAGTACTTC.

The chain couples TRBV3-1 (or the pseudogene TRBV3-2) to TRBJ2-7, with 9 bases fitting TRBD2. This CDR3 contains 14 residues. V dropped 3 bases and J dropped 2; count of bases not matched to a gene: 2. Germline V gene sequence: CDR1 LGHDT, CDR2 YNNKEL (reference sequence). The CDR3 bases are TGTGCCAGCAGCCAGACTAGCGGCACCTACGAGCAGTACTTC. It translates to CASSQTSGTYEQYF.

The chain links TRBV7-9 to TRBJ1-4; 10 bases are a match to TRBD1. The CDR3 is 15 amino acids. Germline loops: CDR1 SEHNR, CDR2 FQNEAQ (reference sequence). V dropped 5 bases and J dropped 6; count of bases not matched to a gene: 6. The CDR3 loop reads CASSRDRGGDEKLFF. CDR3 sequence (DNA): TGTGCCAGCAGCCGGGACAGGGGCGGGGATGAAAAACTGTTTTTT.

The chain employs TRBV15 and TRBJ1-3; 8 bases fit TRBD1. The CDR3 is 20 residues long. Trimming took 3 bases from V and 0 from J; bases not matched to a gene: 16. Germline V CDR1 and CDR2: LNHNV, YYDKDF (reference sequence). The CDR3 DNA reads as TGTGCCACCAGCAGTCCCGAGGGCAGGGGGCTTTTGAGCTCTGGAAACACCATATATTTT. This sequence encodes CATSSPEGRGLLSSGNTIYF. The variable domain in full, with the rest retrieved from reference TRBV15 and TRBJ1-3, is DAMVIQNPRYQVTQFGKPVTLSCSQTLNHNVMYWYQQKSSQAPKLLFHYYDKDFNNEADTPDNFQSRRPNTSFCFLDIRSPGLGDTAMYLCATSSPEGRGLLSSGNTIYFGEGSWLTVV.

The chain has TRBV24-1 and TRBJ2-7; TRBD2 might be the D (5 bases). CDR1 and CDR2 (germline): KGHDR, SFDVKD. V shed 7 bases and J shed 4 bases, with 16 bases lying between them. The CDR3 length is 14 residues. CDR3 region: CATRSGSLSYEQYF. DNA for the CDR3: TGTGCCACCAGAAGCGGATCTCTCTCTTACGAGCAGTACTTC.

In this sample, this clone turned up once. V usage is TRBV18 and J usage is TRBJ2-1; D is uncertain. The CDR3 sequence is 15 residues long. Germline V lookup: CDR1 KGHSH, CDR2 LQKENI. V gave up 1 base and J gave up 0 bases, with 7 bases separating them. CDR3 region: CASSPLLGSYNEQFF. CDR3 coding DNA: TGTGCCAGCTCACCACTCCTAGGCTCCTACAATGAGCAGTTCTTC.

The chain joins TRBV29-1 to TRBJ2-1, with a possible D match to TRBD1 (5 bases). Germline V gene lookup returns CDR1 SQVTM and CDR2 ANQGSEA. V dropped 2 bases and J dropped 1 base, with 9 bases sitting between them. The CDR3 has 14 amino acids. For the CDR3, the DNA is TGCAGCGTTGAACACCAGGGTTCCTACAATGAGCAGTTCTTC. It encodes CSVEHQGSYNEQFF.

This clone was recorded once. The chain couples TRBV7-3 to TRBJ2-3, with TRBD1 matching 7 bases. The CDR3 is made up of 17 amino acids. V lost 5 bases, J lost 0 bases, and 11 bases stayed unmatched. CDR1 and CDR2 from the germline V gene are SGHTA and FQGTGA. CDR3 amino acids: CASSHGTERFSTDTQYF. The CDR3 bases are TGTGCCAGCAGCCACGGGACAGAAAGATTTAGCACAGATACGCAGTATTTT.

CDR3 DNA sequence: TGTGCCATCAGTGATCCGGGAGGGGATGAAAAACTGTTTTTT. The encoded protein is CAISDPGGDEKLFF. The chain carries TRBV10-3 and TRBJ1-4; D possibly corresponds to TRBD1 (5 bases). Germline V CDR1 and CDR2: ENHRY, SYGVKD. The CDR3 runs to 14 residues. V shed 3 bases and J shed 6 bases, with 11 bases lying between them.

The chain combines TRBV5-4 with TRBJ2-7; 9 bases agree with TRBD2. V shed 0 bases and J 0 bases; nucleotides not matched to a gene: 7. There are 17 residues in the CDR3. Germline V gene lookup returns CDR1 SGHNT and CDR2 YYREEE (reference sequence). CDR3 nucleotide sequence: TGTGCCAGCAGCTTGGGGGGACTAGCCGACAGCTCCTACGAGCAGTACTTC. It codes for CASSLGGLADSSYEQYF.

The chain uses TRBV5-1 and TRBJ2-1; unclear D gene. Germline loops: CDR1 SGHRS, CDR2 YFSETQ. This CDR3 region has 16 residues. Trimming left V 4 bases short and J 0 bases short, with 14 bases between. The CDR3 loop is CASSRKGFPSYNEQFF. CDR3 nucleotide sequence: TGCGCCAGCAGCCGGAAAGGGTTTCCCTCCTACAATGAGCAGTTCTTC.

This clone was recorded only once. J is TRBJ2-1 and V is TRBV7-9, with D possibly TRBD2 on 6 matching bases. Trimming removed 1 base at V and 10 bases at J, with 17 bases between. CDR1 is SEHNR and CDR2 is FQNEAQ in the germline V gene (reference sequence). The CDR3 is 15 amino acids. DNA for the CDR3: TGTGCCAGCAGCTTAGGACTAGGAAGCAGCGTCGAGCAGTTCTTC. This codes for CASSLGLGSSVEQFF.

V usage is TRBV7-9 and J usage is TRBJ1-5; possibly TRBD1 for D (6 bases). Trimming stripped 4 bases from V and 0 bases from J, with 19 bases between. Germline loops: CDR1 SEHNR, CDR2 FQNEAQ (reference sequence). This CDR3 has 18 amino acids. CDR3 bases: TGTGCCAGCAGCTACGGACAGCCCGGTTTTTATAGCAATCAGCCCCAGCATTTT. Protein product: CASSYGQPGFYSNQPQHF.

This clone is a singleton in its sample. The chain recombines TRBV20-1 with TRBJ2-1; TRBD2 aligns across 10 bases. The CDR3 has 16 residues. In germline, CDR1 is DFQATT, CDR2 SNEGSKA (reference sequence). With V trimmed by 3 bases and J by 12 bases, 17 bases remained unmatched. CDR3 nucleotides: TGCAGTGCTAGTGTCGCTAGCGGGGGCACACAATCTGTGCAGTTCTTC. This codes for CSASVASGGTQSVQFF.

The genes are TRBV30 and TRBJ2-2; the D gene is possibly TRBD1 (5 bases). Trimming shortened V by 0 bases and J by 4 bases, and 9 bases separated the two germline ends. The CDR3 runs to 14 residues. Germline V CDR1 and CDR2: GTSNPN, SVGIG (reference sequence). DNA of the CDR3: TGTGCCTGGAGTGTAAGGGGAAGCACCGGGGAGCTGTTTTTT. Translated, it gives CAWSVRGSTGELFF.

V gene TRBV5-1 combines with J gene TRBJ2-7; 7 bases line up with TRBD2. This CDR3 is 14 amino acids long. In germline, CDR1 is SGHRS, CDR2 YFSETQ. With V trimmed by 2 bases and J by 3 bases, 5 bases remained unmatched. For the CDR3, the DNA is TGCGCCAGCAGCTTAAGCGGGACCAGCTACGAGCAGTACTTC. Translated, it gives CASSLSGTSYEQYF.

V is TRBV27 and J is TRBJ2-1; no reliable D call. The CDR3 spans 16 residues. The germline gives CDR1 MNHEY, CDR2 SMNVEV (reference sequence). V lost 0 bases, J lost 3 bases, and 12 bases lay in between. Here the CDR3 DNA reads TGTGCCAGCAGTTTATCCCTGGAGACCTACTACAATGAGCAGTTCTTC. The encoded protein is CASSLSLETYYNEQFF.

The rearrangement uses TRBV10-3 and TRBJ1-2, with D uncertain. The CDR3 has 16 amino acids. V was trimmed by 0 bases and J by 10 bases, leaving 21 bases between them. Germline V lookup: CDR1 ENHRY, CDR2 SYGVKD. CDR3 region: CAISESRALGRTDYTF. In DNA form, the CDR3 reads TGTGCCATCAGTGAGTCGAGGGCGCTAGGCAGGACGGACTACACCTTC.

The CDR3 DNA reads as TGCGCCAGCAGCCAAGGGGTCGTTGGCAATGAGCAGTTCTTC. As protein: CASSQGVVGNEQFF. This chain joins TRBV4-1 and TRBJ2-1; D not resolved. V lost 1 base to trimming and J lost 6 bases, with 10 bases between them. Germline CDR1 is MGHRA and CDR2 is YSYEKL. This CDR3 contains 14 residues.

The rearrangement uses TRBV27 and TRBJ2-2, with 7 bases fitting TRBD1. Trimming cost V 6 bases and J 7 bases; bases outside gene matches: 14. This CDR3 is 16 amino acids long. Looked up from germline, CDR1 is MNHEY and CDR2 is SMNVEV (reference sequence). The CDR3 here is CASRIGRRTGGGELFF. CDR3 nucleotide sequence: TGTGCCAGCAGGATTGGCCGCCGGACAGGTGGCGGGGAGCTGTTTTTT.

The chain carries TRBV4-2 and TRBJ2-1; D perhaps matches TRBD2 (6 bases). Trimming pared 0 bases from V and 4 bases from J, leaving 13 bases between. The CDR3 has 16 residues. The V gene's germline CDR1 is LGHNA and CDR2 YNFKEQ. The DNA for the CDR3 is TGTGCCAGCAGCCAAGAGTCAAGCGGAGGGTACAATGAGCAGTTCTTC. It is translated as CASSQESSGGYNEQFF.

This chain connects TRBV2 to TRBJ1-6; D is uncertain. Trimming removed 4 bases from V and 4 bases from J, with 5 bases in between. In germline, CDR1 is SNHLY, CDR2 FYNNEI. The CDR3 spans 13 residues. The CDR3 DNA sequence: TGTGCCAGCAGTGTCGGGTATAATTCACCCCTCCACTTT. Translated: CASSVGYNSPLHF.

The chain recombines TRBV10-3 with TRBJ2-7; possible D gene TRBD2, 6 bases. This CDR3 region has 14 residues. The germline V gene encodes CDR1 ENHRY and CDR2 SYGVKD. V was trimmed by 10 bases and J by 7 bases, leaving 23 bases between them. CDR3 coding DNA: TGTGCCACCAATCTGGGACTCCCAAAGGGGGAGCAGTACTTC. Its protein is CATNLGLPKGEQYF.